The 22 T cell receptor beta chains given below trace back to one sample, sequenced in a study of blood T cell repertoires in COVID-19. Profiling relied on immunoSEQ multiplex PCR, and the TCRdb table lists in-frame clones only, not all of them. The sample records about 80,000 clones, under 85% being singletons. The material sequenced was peripheral blood. These receptors originate from a human donor in a cohort sampled during active COVID-19.

The rearrangement links TRBV6-5 to TRBJ1-2; possible D gene TRBD1, 6 bases. V gave up 6 bases and J gave up 4 bases, with 18 bases separating them. Germline CDR1 MNHEY, CDR2 SVGAGI. The CDR3 contains 15 residues. The CDR3 region has the DNA TGTGCCAGCAGCCCGCCGGGGAGGGGGGCCTATGGCTACACCTTC. The encoded protein is CASSPPGRGAYGYTF.

The chain combines TRBV20-1 with TRBJ2-1, with D perhaps matching TRBD2 (7 bases). Germline CDR1 and CDR2: DFQATT and SNEGSKA (reference sequence). This CDR3 comprises 14 residues. Deletions cut 6 bases from V and 4 bases from J, with 16 bases between. CDR3 protein: CSASRGAGYNEQFF. The DNA of the CDR3 is TGCAGTGCAAGTCGGGGGGCCGGGTACAATGAGCAGTTCTTC.

J is TRBJ1-5 and V is TRBV7-9, with 7 bases lining up with TRBD1. CDR1 and CDR2 from the germline V gene are SEHNR and FQNEAQ (reference sequence). The CDR3 has 15 residues. Trimming took 5 bases from V and 0 from J; bases not matched to a gene: 4. The CDR3 sequence is CASSGGQNSNQPQHF. Written as DNA, the CDR3 is TGTGCCAGCAGCGGGGGACAGAATAGCAATCAGCCCCAGCATTTT.

This rearrangement joins TRBV2 to TRBJ1-5; D is unresolved. This CDR3 spans 15 amino acids. V was cut by 4 bases and J by 2 bases, with 12 bases left in between. Germline V gene sequence: CDR1 SNHLY, CDR2 FYNNEI. The chain's CDR3 is CASSVLGSRNQPQHF. CDR3 in DNA: TGTGCCAGCAGTGTCCTTGGGAGCCGCAATCAGCCCCAGCATTTT. The full variable domain, in which reference TRBV2 and TRBJ1-5 provide the parts outside the CDR3, is EPEVTQTPSHQVTQMGQEVILRCVPISNHLYFYWYRQILGQKVEFLVSFYNNEISEKSEIFDDQFSVERPDGSNFTLKIRSTKLEDSAMYFCASSVLGSRNQPQHFGDGTRLSIL.

The CDR3 loop is CASGLGQGLNQPQHF. The CDR3 DNA sequence: TGTGCTAGTGGTTTGGGACAGGGGCTTAATCAGCCCCAGCATTTT. The chain links TRBV12-5 to TRBJ1-5; 8 bases map to TRBD1. This CDR3 spans 15 amino acids. After removal of 1 base from V and 4 bases from J, the junction contained 3 bases not matched to a gene. The germline V gene encodes CDR1 LGHNT and CDR2 FRNRAP.

V usage is TRBV6-6 and J usage is TRBJ1-5; 8 bases are a match to TRBD1. V trimming: 6 bases; J trimming: 6 bases; junction bases outside the gene matches: 7. Germline V gene lookup returns CDR1 MNHNY and CDR2 SVGAGI (reference sequence). The CDR3 contains 14 residues. Here the CDR3 reads CASRNDRGGQPQHF. DNA for the CDR3: TGTGCCAGCAGAAACGACAGGGGAGGTCAGCCCCAGCATTTT.

This chain joins TRBV30 and TRBJ2-1, with 9 bases identical to TRBD2. J was trimmed by 9 bases and V by 2 bases; bases with no gene match: 8. Germline-derived CDR1 and CDR2 are GTSNPN and SVGIG (reference sequence). This CDR3 comprises 14 residues. CDR3 sequence (DNA): TGTGCCTGGAGTAAGGCTAGCGGGGCGGGTGAGCAGTTCTTC. Protein: CAWSKASGAGEQFF.

The V call is TRBV14, the J call TRBJ1-5; D unresolved. In germline, CDR1 is SGHDN, CDR2 FVKESK. Trimming left V 4 bases short and J 5 bases short, with 9 bases between. This CDR3 has 13 residues. CDR3 DNA: TGTGCCAGCAGCCTGAACCGAGATCAGCCCCAGCATTTT. Its translation is CASSLNRDQPQHF.

This chain connects TRBV9 to TRBJ2-7; TRBD2 matches 9 bases. Germline V gives CDR1 SGDLS, CDR2 YYNGEE. V gave up 0 bases and J gave up 5 bases; unmatched junction bases: 6. The length of the CDR3 is 15 residues. The CDR3 bases are TGTGCCAGCAGCGTAGGCGGGGGGGCCGACAACGAGCAGTACTTC. It translates to CASSVGGGADNEQYF. The whole variable domain, filled in from reference TRBV9 and TRBJ2-7, reads DSGVTQTPKHLITATGQRVTLRCSPRSGDLSVYWYQQSLDQGLQFLIQYYNGEERAKGNILERFSAQQFPDLHSELNLSSLELGDSALYFCASSVGGGADNEQYFGPGTRLTVT.

CDR3 sequence: CASSQPTRGDYGYTF. Here the CDR3 DNA reads TGTGCCAGCAGCCAACCCACCAGGGGGGACTATGGCTACACCTTC. The chain carries TRBV28 and TRBJ1-2; 7 bases line up with TRBD1. V lost 6 bases to trimming and J lost 3 bases; unmatched junction nucleotides: 10. The CDR3 runs 15 residues. Germline lookup yields CDR1 MDHEN and CDR2 SYDVKM.

The chain joins TRBV5-1 to TRBJ2-7; 9 bases line up with TRBD2. CDR3 length: 16 residues. CDR1 and CDR2 (germline): SGHRS, YFSETQ. The V and J ends lost 4 bases and 4 bases, in that order; junction bases with no gene match: 12. The CDR3 DNA reads TGCGCCAGCAGCATACAGACTAGCGGATACCTTTACGAGCAGTACTTC. Protein: CASSIQTSGYLYEQYF.

The rearrangement joins TRBV7-9 to TRBJ2-7; 8 bases fit TRBD1. The junction had 7 bases not matched to a gene; V was cut back by 2 bases and J by 4 bases. Germline V gene data show CDR1 as SEHNR and CDR2 as FQNEAQ (reference sequence). The CDR3 contains 15 residues. In nucleotides, the CDR3 is TGTGCCAGCAGCTTAACCGCCGACAGGGGATACGAGCAGTACTTC. Its protein product is CASSLTADRGYEQYF.

The gene calls are TRBV3-1 (or the pseudogene TRBV3-2) and TRBJ2-3; weak D call: TRBD1 (5 bases). The CDR3 is 18 amino acids. V was trimmed by 0 bases and J by 2 bases, leaving 18 bases between them. Germline V gene sequence: CDR1 LGHDT, CDR2 YNNKEL (reference sequence). CDR3 sequence (DNA): TGTGCCAGCAGCCAAGAATTGGGCGCAGGGCCGAACACAGATACGCAGTATTTT. This translates into CASSQELGAGPNTDTQYF.

The CDR3 coding sequence is TGTGCCAGCACCAGACAGGGTACGACGAGTGGCTACACCTTC. This translates into CASTRQGTTSGYTF. The V gene is TRBV28, the J gene TRBJ1-2, with 7 bases lining up with TRBD1. This CDR3 is built from 14 residues. Germline V gene lookup returns CDR1 MDHEN and CDR2 SYDVKM. V lost 7 bases to trimming and J lost 7 bases; unmatched junction nucleotides: 12.

This clone was observed a handful of times. V usage is TRBV15 and J usage is TRBJ1-1; no firm D call. V was trimmed by 3 bases and J by 5 bases, leaving 10 bases between them. CDR1 LNHNV and CDR2 YYDKDF come from the germline V gene (reference sequence). The CDR3 is 13 amino acids. The CDR3 DNA sequence: TGTGCCACCAGCAGGGCTGGGAGAACTGAAGCTTTCTTT. Its protein is CATSRAGRTEAFF.

This clone was seen only a few times. The V and J genes are TRBV19 and TRBJ2-1, with 13 bases that match TRBD2. The CDR3 covers 17 residues. The V gene end was trimmed by 3 bases and the J gene end by 7 bases; junction bases not matched to a gene: 9. Germline CDR1 is LNHDA and CDR2 is SQIVND (reference sequence). The CDR3 nucleotides are TGTGCCAGTAGTATCCGCCTACTAGCGGGGGGGCGTAATGAGCAGTTCTTC. It encodes CASSIRLLAGGRNEQFF. The full variable domain, in which reference TRBV19 and TRBJ2-1 provide the parts outside the CDR3, is DGGITQSPKYLFRKEGQNVTLSCEQNLNHDAMYWYRQDPGQGLRLIYYSQIVNDFQKGDIAEGYSVSREKKESFPLTVTSAQKNPTAFYLCASSIRLLAGGRNEQFFGPGTRLTVL.

This clone has a single count. The rearrangement joins TRBV4-2 to TRBJ2-7; possible D gene TRBD1, 5 bases. The ends were cut back, 1 base at V and 3 bases at J, with 16 bases in the middle. From germline, CDR1 is LGHNA and CDR2 YNFKEQ. The CDR3 extends over 16 amino acids. CDR3 amino acids: CASSQVEKDRNYEQYF. In DNA form, the CDR3 reads TGTGCCAGCAGCCAAGTCGAAAAAGACAGAAACTACGAGCAGTACTTC.

The V and J genes are TRBV9 and TRBJ2-3, with D possibly being TRBD2 (7 bases). V was clipped by 1 base and J by 0 bases, with 18 bases between them. CDR1 SGDLS and CDR2 YYNGEE come from the germline V gene. This CDR3 is 18 amino acids long. As DNA, the CDR3 is TGTGCCAGCAGCGTAACAACGGGGGGCCCCTCTAGCACAGATACGCAGTATTTT. As protein: CASSVTTGGPSSTDTQYF.

The gene calls are TRBV5-1 and TRBJ1-2, with D possibly matching TRBD1 (6 bases). The CDR3 sequence is 13 residues long. CDR1 is SGHRS, CDR2 YFSETQ, per germline. V was cut by 4 bases and J by 6 bases, with 13 bases left in between. CDR3 amino acids: CASSPQKGDGYTF. The CDR3 DNA follows: TGCGCCAGCAGCCCACAGAAGGGGGATGGCTACACCTTC.

The rearrangement uses TRBV5-6 and TRBJ2-5, with TRBD1 as a possible D gene (5 bases). Per the germline V gene, CDR1 is SGHDT and CDR2 is YYEEEE. The CDR3 has 15 residues. Trimming cost V 0 bases and J 5 bases, with 14 bases left between them. CDR3 DNA: TGTGCCAGCAGCTTGGTAGAAAGGGGCAGGGAGACCCAGTACTTC. The encoded protein is CASSLVERGRETQYF.

V is TRBV3-1 (or the pseudogene TRBV3-2) and J is TRBJ2-3, with 8 bases aligning to TRBD2. The CDR3 has 17 residues. Germline loops: CDR1 LGHDT, CDR2 YNNKEL (reference sequence). The trim removed 4 bases at V and 0 bases at J, leaving 9 bases unmatched. The CDR3 DNA sequence: TGTGCCAGCAGCCCAGCCGGGGGGGGCCCTAGCACAGATACGCAGTATTTT. Encoded protein: CASSPAGGGPSTDTQYF.

The chain joins TRBV5-1 to TRBJ2-5; TRBD1 is a possible D gene (6 bases). This CDR3 spans 18 amino acids. The V end lost 0 bases, the J end lost 0 bases, and 18 bases lay between the germline ends. Germline V gene data show CDR1 as SGHRS and CDR2 as YFSETQ. In nucleotides, the CDR3 is TGCGCCAGCAGCTTGGGGCTAAGAGGGGGAACCTACCAAGAGACCCAGTACTTC. Its protein is CASSLGLRGGTYQETQYF.